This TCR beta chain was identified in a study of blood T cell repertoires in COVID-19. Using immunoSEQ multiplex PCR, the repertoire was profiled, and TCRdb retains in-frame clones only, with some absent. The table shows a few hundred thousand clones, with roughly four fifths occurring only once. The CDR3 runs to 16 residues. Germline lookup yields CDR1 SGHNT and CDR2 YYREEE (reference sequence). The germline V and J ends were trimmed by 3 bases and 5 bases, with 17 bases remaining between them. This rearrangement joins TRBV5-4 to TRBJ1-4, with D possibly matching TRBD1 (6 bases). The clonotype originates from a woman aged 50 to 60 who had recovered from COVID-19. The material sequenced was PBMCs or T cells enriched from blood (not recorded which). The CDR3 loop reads CASSYKQGTRNEKLFF. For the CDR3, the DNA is TGTGCCAGCAGCTATAAACAGGGAACGAGAAATGAAAAACTGTTTTTT.